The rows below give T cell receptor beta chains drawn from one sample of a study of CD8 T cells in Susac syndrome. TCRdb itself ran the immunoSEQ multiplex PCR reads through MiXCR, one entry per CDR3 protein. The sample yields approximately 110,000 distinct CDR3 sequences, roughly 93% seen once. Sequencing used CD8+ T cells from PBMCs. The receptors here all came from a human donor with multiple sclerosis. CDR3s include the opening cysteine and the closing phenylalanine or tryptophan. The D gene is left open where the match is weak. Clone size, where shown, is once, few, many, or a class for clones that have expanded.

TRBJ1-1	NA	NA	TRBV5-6	TGTGCCAGCAGCTTCGGTGTGTTGGCAGCCGTGTCTGAAGCTTTCTTT	CASSFGVLAAVSEAFF
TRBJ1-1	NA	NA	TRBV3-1	TGTGCCAGCAGCCAAAATACAGGGAACACTGAAGCTTTCTTT	CASSQNTGNTEAFF
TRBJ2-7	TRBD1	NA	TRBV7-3	TGTGCCAGCTTCCAGGATCGACAGGGCTCCTACGAGCAGTACTTC	CASFQDRQGSYEQYF
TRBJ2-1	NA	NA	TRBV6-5	TGTGCCACCACGGTCGGCTCCTACAATGAGCAGTTCTTC	CATTVGSYNEQFF
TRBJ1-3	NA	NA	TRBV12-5	TGTGCTAGTGGTTCGGGCGGGGGTGGAAACACCATATATTTT	CASGSGGGGNTIYF
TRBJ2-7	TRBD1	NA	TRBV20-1	TGCAGTGCTAGAACAGGGGTGACCTACGAGCAGTACTTC	CSARTGVTYEQYF
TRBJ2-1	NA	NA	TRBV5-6	TGTGCCAGCAGCTTGGGACCAGGGAGGTTGTTTCTGGGAAATGAGCAGTTCTTC	CASSLGPGRLFLGNEQFF
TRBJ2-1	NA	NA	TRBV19	TGTGCCAGTAGTATTATCGGCGTGCGCTACAATGAGCAGTTCTTC	CASSIIGVRYNEQFF
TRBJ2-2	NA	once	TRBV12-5	TGTGCTAGTGAAGAGGTTTTCGGGGAGCTGTTTTTT	CASEEVFGELFF
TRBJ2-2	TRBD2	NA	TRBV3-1	TGTGCCAGCAGCCAACGGTCCCTAGCGGGAAAGGAATCCGGGGAGCTGTTTTTT	CASSQRSLAGKESGELFF
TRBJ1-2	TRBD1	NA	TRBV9	TGTGCCAGCAGCCCCAGGGACAGCCGGGGCTACACCTTC	CASSPRDSRGYTF
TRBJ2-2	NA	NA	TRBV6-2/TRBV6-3	TGTGCCAGCAGCAACACCGGGGAGCTGTTTTTT	CASSNTGELFF
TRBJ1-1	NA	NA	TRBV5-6	TGTGCCAGCAGCTTGGAAAGGGGAGGGGACACTGAAGCTTTCTTT	CASSLERGGDTEAFF
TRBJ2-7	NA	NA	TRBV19	TGTGCCAGTAGTATAATTTTGGCAAATAGCTCCTACGAGCAGTACTTC	CASSIILANSSYEQYF
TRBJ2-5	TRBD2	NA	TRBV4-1	TGCGCCAGCAGCCAGGGCCCAGGGCGGGAGAGTGGGGAGACCCAGTACTTC	CASSQGPGRESGETQYF
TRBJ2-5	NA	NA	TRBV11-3	TGTGCCAGCAGCTCCCCCTTGGGGGCGACCCAAGAGACCCAGTACTTC	CASSSPLGATQETQYF
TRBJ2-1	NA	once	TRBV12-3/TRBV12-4	TGTGCCAGCAGTGAAACGGGAGCCAGCAATGAGCAGTTCTTC	CASSETGASNEQFF
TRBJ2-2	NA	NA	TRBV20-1	TGCAGTGCTAGACGCGGGACTCCCAACACCGGGGAGCTGTTTTTT	CSARRGTPNTGELFF
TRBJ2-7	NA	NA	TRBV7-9	TGTGCCAGCAGCTCAGTTGGGGGGCGGTACGAGCAGTACTTC	CASSSVGGRYEQYF
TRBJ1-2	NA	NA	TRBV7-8	TGTGCCAGCAGCTTAGCGGAAACTAACTATGGCTACACCTTC	CASSLAETNYGYTF
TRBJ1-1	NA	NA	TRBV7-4	TGTGCCAGCAGCCTTTTTAGGGAACGTCCTTTGAACACTGAAGCTTTCTTT	CASSLFRERPLNTEAFF
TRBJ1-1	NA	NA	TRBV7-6	TGTGCCAGCAGCTCGAACGCTAAGACTGAAGCTTTCTTT	CASSSNAKTEAFF
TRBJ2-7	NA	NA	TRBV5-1	TGCGCCAGCAGCTTAAACTCCGACTACGAGCAGTACTTC	CASSLNSDYEQYF
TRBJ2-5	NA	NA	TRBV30	TGTGCCTGGAGTGTACCCCGGGAGACTCAAGAGACCCAGTACTTC	CAWSVPRETQETQYF
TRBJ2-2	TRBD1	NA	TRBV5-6	TGTGCCAGCAGCGATTCCCGTGCGACAGGGCGGACCGGGGAGCTGTTTTTT	CASSDSRATGRTGELFF
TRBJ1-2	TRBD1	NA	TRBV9	TGTGCCAGCAGCGGCGAAGGAGGCAGGGGGCGCGGTAATGGCTACACCTTC	CASSGEGGRGRGNGYTF
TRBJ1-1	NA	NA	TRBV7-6	TGTGCCAGCAGCTTAACCCACGAGGCTCCCAGCACTGAAGCTTTCTTT	CASSLTHEAPSTEAFF
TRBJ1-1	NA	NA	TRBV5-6	TGTGCCAGCAGCTTGGTGCCAGGCGCGAACACTGAAGCTTTCTTT	CASSLVPGANTEAFF
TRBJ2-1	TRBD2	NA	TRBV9	TGTGCCAGCAGCGTAGACGGGAGGGACAATGAGCAGTTCTTC	CASSVDGRDNEQFF
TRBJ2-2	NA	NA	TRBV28	TGTGCCGCGGAGGGGGACACCGGGGAGCTGTTTTTT	CAAEGDTGELFF
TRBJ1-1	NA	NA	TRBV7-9	TGTGCCAGCAGCTTCCTCATGAACACTGAAGCTTTCTTT	CASSFLMNTEAFF
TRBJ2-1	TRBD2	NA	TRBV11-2	TGTGCCAGCAGCTTAGCCTCCTTTGAGCGGGGGGTTTACAATGAGCAGTTCTTC	CASSLASFERGVYNEQFF
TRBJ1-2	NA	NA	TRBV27	TGTGCCAGCAGTTTTTCGGCTCTGCATGGCTACACCTTC	CASSFSALHGYTF
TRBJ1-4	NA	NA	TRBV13	TGTGCCAGCAGCTTAGGAGGGGTCGGCCCTAATGAAAAACTGTTTTTT	CASSLGGVGPNEKLFF
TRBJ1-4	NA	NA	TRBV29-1	TGCAGCGTCCTACAGGAATCGAATGAAAAACTGTTTTTT	CSVLQESNEKLFF
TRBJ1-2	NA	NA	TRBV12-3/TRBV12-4	TGTGCCAGCAGTTTTACACAGAACTATGGCTACACCTTC	CASSFTQNYGYTF
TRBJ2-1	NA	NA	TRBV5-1	TGTGCCAGCAGTGGGAACAATGAGCAGTTCTTC	CASSGNNEQFF
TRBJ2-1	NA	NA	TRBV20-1	TGCAGTGCTAGGGGCGTGTATGCGGGATGGGATGAGCAGTTCTTC	CSARGVYAGWDEQFF
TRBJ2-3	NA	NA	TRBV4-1	TGCGCCAGCAGCCAAGATTGGCAGGATACGCAGTATTTT	CASSQDWQDTQYF
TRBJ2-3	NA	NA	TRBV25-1	TGTGCCAGCAGTGAGCTCCTAGCGACAGATACGCAGTATTTT	CASSELLATDTQYF
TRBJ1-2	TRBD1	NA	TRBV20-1	TGCAGTGCTAAGGACAACCCACCCGGGACAGGGATCTATGGCTACACCTTC	CSAKDNPPGTGIYGYTF
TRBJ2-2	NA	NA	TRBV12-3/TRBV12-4	TGTGCCAGCATTATCGGAACCGGGGAGCTGTTTTTT	CASIIGTGELFF
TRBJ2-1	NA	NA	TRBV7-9	TGTGCCAGCAGCTTATCCCCTATGGATGAGCAGTTCTTC	CASSLSPMDEQFF
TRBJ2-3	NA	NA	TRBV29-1	TGCAGCGTTGAAGATTGGAGTACGCAGTATTTT	CSVEDWSTQYF
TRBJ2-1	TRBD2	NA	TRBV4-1	TGCGCCAGCAGCCCGTTCTTCGGCGGGAGTTATGAGCAGTTCTTC	CASSPFFGGSYEQFF
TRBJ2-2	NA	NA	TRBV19	TGTGCCAGTAGTATTGCGCCCCGTAGGGGAACCGGGGAGCTGTTTTTT	CASSIAPRRGTGELFF
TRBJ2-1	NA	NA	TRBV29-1	TGCAGTGGGGTCGGGTCCTACAATGAGCAGTTCTTC	CSGVGSYNEQFF
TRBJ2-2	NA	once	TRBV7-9	TGTGCCAGCCTTTTTGACAGAGCGAACACCGGGGAGCTGTTTTTT	CASLFDRANTGELFF
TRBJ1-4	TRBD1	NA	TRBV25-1	TGTGCCAGCTGGGACAGGGATTTTGAAAAACTGTTTTTT	CASWDRDFEKLFF
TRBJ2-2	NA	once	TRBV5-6	TGTGCCAGCACCAGGGTTGGTGGCGGGGAGCTGTTTTTT	CASTRVGGGELFF
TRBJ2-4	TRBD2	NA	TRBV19	TGTGCCAGTAGTATGGAAGCGGGAGAAGGAAACATTCAGTACTTC	CASSMEAGEGNIQYF